One sample yielded the 11 T cell receptor beta chains listed below, sequenced in a study of blood T cell repertoires in COVID-19. The assay was immunoSEQ multiplex PCR, and TCRdb's table has in-frame clones only and misses some. Found here are approximately 220,000 clones, around four fifths of them singletons; the top ten hold roughly 5%. The source material was PBMCs or T cells enriched from blood (not recorded which). These receptors all stem from a woman in her forties or fifties who had been exposed to COVID-19.

The chain recombines TRBV25-1 with TRBJ1-4; weak D call: TRBD1 (5 bases). Deletions cut 1 base from V and 0 bases from J, with 9 bases between. Germline assignment: CDR1 MGHDK and CDR2 SYGVNS. The CDR3 is 16 residues long. The CDR3 nucleotides read TGTGCCAGCAGTGAATCTGGGGCTTCAACTAATGAAAAACTGTTTTTT. Amino acid sequence: CASSESGASTNEKLFF.

V and J are TRBV7-9 and TRBJ2-5; D is unresolved. Germline CDR1 SEHNR, CDR2 FQNEAQ (reference sequence). This CDR3 is built from 13 residues. CDR3 region: CAIEGWSQETQYF. CDR3 sequence (DNA): TGTGCGATCGAAGGTTGGAGCCAAGAGACCCAGTACTTC.

The rearrangement uses TRBV24-1 and TRBJ2-7; TRBD1 agrees at 9 bases. The germline V gene encodes CDR1 KGHDR and CDR2 SFDVKD. The CDR3 is made up of 16 amino acids. J was trimmed by 2 bases and V by 0 bases; bases with no gene match: 4. The CDR3 DNA follows: TGTGCCACCAGTGATTTGAGGGACAGGGTTCCCTACGAGCAGTACTTC. This sequence encodes CATSDLRDRVPYEQYF.

V usage is TRBV30 and J usage is TRBJ1-6; 7 bases line up with TRBD1. The length of the CDR3 is 15 residues. Germline V CDR1 and CDR2: GTSNPN, SVGIG (reference sequence). Losses at the gene ends were 4 bases for V and 8 bases for J; bases not matched to a gene: 11. This CDR3 reads CAWNERQGRDSPLHF. The CDR3, as DNA: TGTGCCTGGAACGAAAGACAGGGCCGAGATTCACCCCTCCACTTT.

The genes are TRBV28 and TRBJ1-2; TRBD1 aligns across 11 bases. Germline V CDR1 and CDR2: MDHEN, SYDVKM. Unmatched junction bases numbered 11, after V lost 6 bases and J lost 5 bases. The CDR3 has 16 residues. The chain's CDR3 is CASSRPGDRGTYGYTF. In DNA form, the CDR3 reads TGTGCCAGCAGCCGGCCGGGGGACAGGGGGACATATGGCTACACCTTC.

This rearrangement joins TRBV12-5 to TRBJ2-2; 7 bases match TRBD1. J lost 2 bases, V lost 6 bases, and 9 bases had no gene match. There are 16 residues in the CDR3. Germline V gene lookup returns CDR1 LGHNT and CDR2 FRNRAP. This CDR3 reads CASGDRDSSNTGELFF. The CDR3 coding sequence is TGTGCTAGTGGAGACCGGGACAGCTCTAACACCGGGGAGCTGTTTTTT.

The chain joins TRBV24-1 to TRBJ1-1, with a weak D call TRBD1 (5 bases). The germline V and J ends were trimmed by 4 bases and 7 bases, with 12 bases remaining between them. CDR3 size: 13 residues. CDR1 is KGHDR and CDR2 is SFDVKD in the germline V gene. The CDR3 here is CATSERDSGEAFF. Written as DNA, the CDR3 is TGTGCCACCAGTGAGCGAGACAGTGGTGAAGCTTTCTTT.

This chain uses TRBV6-2 or TRBV6-3 with TRBJ1-5, with D maybe TRBD1 (5 bases). CDR1 and CDR2 from the germline V gene are MNHEY and SVGEGT. Trimming removed 2 bases at V and 1 base at J, with 12 bases between. The CDR3 sequence is 16 residues long. CDR3 amino acids: CASSYGTGVSNQPQHF. DNA for the CDR3: TGTGCCAGCAGTTACGGAACAGGCGTAAGCAATCAGCCCCAGCATTTT.

CDR3 region: CASSPWGGTDTQYF. As DNA, the CDR3 is TGTGCCAGCAGCCCCTGGGGGGGGACAGATACGCAGTATTTT. V gene TRBV9 combines with J gene TRBJ2-3; 7 positions match TRBD2. The CDR3 has 14 amino acids. Germline CDR1 and CDR2: SGDLS and YYNGEE. The V and J ends lost 4 bases and 3 bases, in that order; junction bases with no gene match: 5.

The gene calls are TRBV28 and TRBJ2-7; D is unclear. Germline values: CDR1 MDHEN, CDR2 SYDVKM. CDR3 size: 15 residues. Trimming shortened V by 5 bases and J by 0 bases, and 14 bases separated the two germline ends. This CDR3 is CASSRPRRGSYEQYF. CDR3 DNA sequence: TGTGCCAGCAGTCGTCCTAGAAGAGGCTCCTACGAGCAGTACTTC.

This clone occurred a few times. The chain has TRBV6-6 and TRBJ1-4; TRBD1 matches 8 bases. This CDR3 has 14 residues. Losses at the gene ends were 4 bases for V and 8 bases for J; bases not matched to a gene: 6. The germline gives CDR1 MNHNY, CDR2 SVGAGI (reference sequence). CDR3: CASSLDRAAEKLFF. The CDR3 DNA is TGTGCCAGCAGTTTGGACAGGGCCGCCGAAAAACTGTTTTTT.